This T cell receptor (beta chain) was profiled in a study of T cells after yellow fever vaccination (dated by TCRdb to between 2018 and 2020). In the study overall: The SMART-Seq v4 Ultra Low Input RNA kit was used to prepare libraries from fractions with low cell numbers. To follow T-cell clones before and after both primary and booster YFV17D yellow fever vaccination, bulk TCR alpha and beta repertoires underwent longitudinal sequencing. The cohort comprised two healthy male donors, one aged 18 to 30 and one aged 30 to 40 years. Blood samples were taken at several timepoints before and after primary and secondary immunization, and bulk PBMC replicates and cell subsets were isolated. The paper's findings and limits, for the study overall: Most clones expanded after primary vaccination were re-detected after the booster (just under 97% of CD4 and approximately 88% of CD8), suggesting broad memory maintenance. Compared with the primary T-cell response, the secondary T-cell response was weaker but faster, peaking on day 5 rather than day 15. A small share of clonotypes occurred in both CD4 and CD8 compartments, likely arising from convergent recombination. FACS-sorted repertoires could contain abundant contaminating clonotypes from the bulk population, so computational filtering was required. Because the study included only a couple of donors, the extent to which the findings can be generalized is limited.

In the paper's terms, the treatment or condition label means: live attenuated yellow fever vaccine strain. At every blood-draw timepoint, two biological replicates of bulk PBMCs were collected. A standard Ficoll-Paque protocol was used to isolate PBMCs from peripheral blood. TriZol was used to extract RNA from bulk PBMCs, from CD4 and CD8 fractions, and from dextramer-positive and dextramer-negative fractions. The table lists this clonotype with a few counts. Its antigen remains unidentified. No base-level quality is on record; no much larger clone is a single base apart. Sequenced using an Illumina NovaSeq 6000. Synthesis of TCR cDNA relied on 5'RACE template switching, a step that introduced a universal primer site along with unique molecular identifiers. cDNA synthesis was primed from both the TCR alpha and TCR beta constant segments. Library amplification used two PCR steps, and the second PCR step added sample barcodes and sequencing adapters. Libraries were sequenced on Illumina HiSeq 2500 (2x100 bp) or NovaSeq (2x150 bp). On the authors' methods: MIGEC handled demultiplexing of reads and collapsing into UMI consensus sequences, while MiXCR performed V(D)J alignment. Clonotypes responding to the vaccine were identified with edgeR on replicate PBMC samples, with the criteria of FDR below 0.01 and a log2 fold change above 5 up to day 15. Bulk clonotypes were assigned CD4 or CD8 identity according to which sequenced CD4 or CD8 repertoire held them at higher abundance. TCRdb reprocessing: public reads trimmed at Q25 with fastp, clones called with MiXCR, in-frame beta chains kept. Every CDR3 protein is listed once, alongside the most common genes and DNA of its rows. V and J calls and clone size were set by TCRdb, not the authors. The table for this sample lists 250,000 to 400,000 distinct CDR3 sequences; approximately 4.3% of them were counted only once. The ten largest clones add up to roughly a fifth of the sample.

The germline V gene (reference sequence) sets CDR1 to DFQATT and CDR2 to SNEGSKA. The CDR3 measures 12 amino acids from cysteine to phenylalanine. Here the CDR3 DNA is all that survives: 36 bases in frame from base 1. The V end gives up 4 bases and the J end 5 bases, leaving 3 bases in the junction not matched to a gene. The sequence was obtained from a man between 18 and 35 years old who received the YFV17D yellow fever vaccine. The specimen was PBMCs, collected 15 days after the yellow fever booster vaccination. Here the chain combines TRBV20-1 and TRBJ2-5, with 8 junctional bases fitting TRBD1. At the DNA level, the sequence is TGCAGTGCTACAGACAGGGGTGAGACCCAGTACTTC. Its coded protein is CSATDRGETQYF.